A single TCR beta chain is shown here with its context. Its antigen is undetermined. Generated by immunoSEQ multiplex PCR, the TCRdb table keeps only in-frame clones and is missing some. The data show 5,000 to 6,500 clones, 78% seen once. The data were taken from a study of chemoradiotherapy in HPV16-positive cancers. Background on the study: Functional T-cell assays on a couple of HPV16-positive patients' cells defined candidate HPV-specific clones and common TCR motifs. Whole-study findings and limits: For HPV16-positive patients, expanding HPV-responsive T cells associated with longer recurrence-free survival. Candidate HPV-specific clones and E7-related TCR motifs grew in tumor during treatment.

Germline CDR1 reads MNHEY; CDR2 reads SMNVEV (reference sequence). Trimming removed 3 bases from V and 5 bases from J, with 19 bases in between. The CDR3 extends over 16 amino acids. Repertoires were sampled repeatedly during chemoradiotherapy. This TCR was sampled from a human donor with HPV-associated anogenital cancer. The V and J genes are TRBV27 and TRBJ2-5, with D perhaps matching TRBD1 or TRBD2 (6 bases each). The sample here was taken from a patient who underwent chemoradiotherapy. In nucleotides, the CDR3 is TGTGCCAGCAGTTTTGCGCTTTCGGGGGCGAGGGAGACCCAGTACTTC. It yields the protein CASSFALSGARETQYF.